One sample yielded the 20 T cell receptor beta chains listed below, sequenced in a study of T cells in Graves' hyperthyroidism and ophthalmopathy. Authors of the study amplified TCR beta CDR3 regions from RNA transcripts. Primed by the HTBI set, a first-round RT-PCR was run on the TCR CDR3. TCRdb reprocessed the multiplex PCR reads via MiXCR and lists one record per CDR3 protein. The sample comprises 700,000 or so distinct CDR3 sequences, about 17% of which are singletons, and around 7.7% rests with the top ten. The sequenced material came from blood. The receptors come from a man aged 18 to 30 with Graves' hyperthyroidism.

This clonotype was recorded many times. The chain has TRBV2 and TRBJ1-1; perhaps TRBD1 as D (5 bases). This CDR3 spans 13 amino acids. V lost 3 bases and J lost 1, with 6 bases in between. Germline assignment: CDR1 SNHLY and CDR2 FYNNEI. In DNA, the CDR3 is TGTGCCAGCAGTGAGGGGCCGAACACTGAAGCTTTCTTT. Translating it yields CASSEGPNTEAFF.

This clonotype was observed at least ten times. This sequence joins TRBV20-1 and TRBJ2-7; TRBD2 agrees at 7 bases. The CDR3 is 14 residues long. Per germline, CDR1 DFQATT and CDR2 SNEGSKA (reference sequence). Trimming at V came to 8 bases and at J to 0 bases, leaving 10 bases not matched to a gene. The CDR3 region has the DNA TGCAGTCCCCGGGAGGTAGCGGGCTCCTACGAGCAGTACTTC. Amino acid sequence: CSPREVAGSYEQYF.

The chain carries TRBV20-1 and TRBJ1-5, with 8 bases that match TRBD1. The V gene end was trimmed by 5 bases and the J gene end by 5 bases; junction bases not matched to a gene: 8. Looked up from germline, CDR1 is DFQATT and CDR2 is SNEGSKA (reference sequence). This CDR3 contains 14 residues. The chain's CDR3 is CSAPRDRSYQPQHF. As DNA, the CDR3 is TGCAGTGCTCCCCGGGACAGGAGCTATCAGCCCCAGCATTTT.

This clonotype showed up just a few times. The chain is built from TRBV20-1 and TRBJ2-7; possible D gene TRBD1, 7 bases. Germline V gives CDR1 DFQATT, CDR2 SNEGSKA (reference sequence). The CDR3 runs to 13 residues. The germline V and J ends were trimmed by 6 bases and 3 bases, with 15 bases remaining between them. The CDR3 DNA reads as TGCAGTGCGGAGGGGACAGCCGACTACGAGCAGTACTTC. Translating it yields CSAEGTADYEQYF.

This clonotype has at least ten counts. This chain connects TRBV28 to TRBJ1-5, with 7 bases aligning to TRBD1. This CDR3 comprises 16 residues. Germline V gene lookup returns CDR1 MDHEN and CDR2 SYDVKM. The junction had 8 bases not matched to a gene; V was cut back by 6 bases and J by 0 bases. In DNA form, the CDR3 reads TGTGCCAGCAGGGTCCTACAGGGGTATAGCAATCAGCCCCAGCATTTT. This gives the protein CASRVLQGYSNQPQHF. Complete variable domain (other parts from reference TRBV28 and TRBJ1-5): DVKVTQSSRYLVKRTGEKVFLECVQDMDHENMFWYRQDPGLGLRLIYFSYDVKMKEKGDIPEGYSVSREKKERFSLILESASTNQTSMYLCASRVLQGYSNQPQHFGDGTRLSIL.

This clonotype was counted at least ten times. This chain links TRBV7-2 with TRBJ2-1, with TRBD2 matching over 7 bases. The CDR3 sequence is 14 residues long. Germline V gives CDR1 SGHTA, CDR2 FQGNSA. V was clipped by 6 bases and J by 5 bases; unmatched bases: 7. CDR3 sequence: CASRFGLGNNEQFF. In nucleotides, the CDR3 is TGTGCCAGCAGATTCGGACTAGGAAACAATGAGCAGTTCTTC.

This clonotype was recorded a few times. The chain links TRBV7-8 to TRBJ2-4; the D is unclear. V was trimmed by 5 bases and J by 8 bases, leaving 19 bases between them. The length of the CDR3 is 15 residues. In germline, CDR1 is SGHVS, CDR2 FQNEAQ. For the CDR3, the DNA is TGTGCCAGCAGCCGCGTCCGTGTGGGGTGGGACATTCAGTACTTC. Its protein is CASSRVRVGWDIQYF.

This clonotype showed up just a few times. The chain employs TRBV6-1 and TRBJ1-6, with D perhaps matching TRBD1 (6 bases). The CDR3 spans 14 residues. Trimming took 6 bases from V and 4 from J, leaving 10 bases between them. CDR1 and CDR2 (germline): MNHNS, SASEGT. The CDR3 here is CASSEDSYNSPLHF. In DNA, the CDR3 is TGTGCCAGCAGCGAGGACAGTTATAATTCACCCCTCCACTTT.

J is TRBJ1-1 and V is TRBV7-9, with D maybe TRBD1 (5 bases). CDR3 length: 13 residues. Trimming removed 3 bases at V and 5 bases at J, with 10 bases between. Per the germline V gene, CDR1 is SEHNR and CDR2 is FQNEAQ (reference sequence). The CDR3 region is CASSLGVGTEAFF. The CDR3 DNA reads TGTGCCAGCAGCTTGGGGGTAGGAACTGAAGCTTTCTTT.

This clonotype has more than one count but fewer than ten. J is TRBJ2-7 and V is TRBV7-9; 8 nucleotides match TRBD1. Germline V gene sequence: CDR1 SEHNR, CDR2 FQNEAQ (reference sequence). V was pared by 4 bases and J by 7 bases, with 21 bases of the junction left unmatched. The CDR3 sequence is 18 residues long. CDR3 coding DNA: TGTGCCAGCAGCTCCTTGCAGGGGACAGGCCGACGACCGGGGGAGCAGTACTTC. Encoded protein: CASSSLQGTGRRPGEQYF.

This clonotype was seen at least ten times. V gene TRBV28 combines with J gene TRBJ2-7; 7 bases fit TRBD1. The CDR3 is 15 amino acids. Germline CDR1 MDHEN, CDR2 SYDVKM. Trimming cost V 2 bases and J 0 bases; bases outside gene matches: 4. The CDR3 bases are TGTGCCAGCAGTTTAAGAGGGACAGCCTCCTACGAGCAGTACTTC. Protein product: CASSLRGTASYEQYF.

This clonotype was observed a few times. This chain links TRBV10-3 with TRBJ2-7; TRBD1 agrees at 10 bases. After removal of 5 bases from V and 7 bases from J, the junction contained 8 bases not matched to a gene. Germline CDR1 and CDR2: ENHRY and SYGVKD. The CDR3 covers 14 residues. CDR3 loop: CAISSRTGGGEQYF. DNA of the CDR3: TGTGCCATCAGTTCTCGGACAGGGGGGGGAGAGCAGTACTTC.

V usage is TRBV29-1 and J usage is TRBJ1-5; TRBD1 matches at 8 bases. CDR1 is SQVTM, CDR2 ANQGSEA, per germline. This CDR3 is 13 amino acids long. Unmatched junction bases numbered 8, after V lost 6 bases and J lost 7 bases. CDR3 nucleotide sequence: TGCAGCGTAGGGACAGGTATAGCGCAGCCCCAGCATTTT. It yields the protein CSVGTGIAQPQHF.

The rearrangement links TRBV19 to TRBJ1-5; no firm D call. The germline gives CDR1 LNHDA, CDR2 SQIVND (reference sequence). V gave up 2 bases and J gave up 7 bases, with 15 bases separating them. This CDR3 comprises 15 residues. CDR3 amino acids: CASSIPHPLRQPQHF. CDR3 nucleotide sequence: TGTGCCAGTAGTATACCCCACCCCTTACGGCAGCCCCAGCATTTT.

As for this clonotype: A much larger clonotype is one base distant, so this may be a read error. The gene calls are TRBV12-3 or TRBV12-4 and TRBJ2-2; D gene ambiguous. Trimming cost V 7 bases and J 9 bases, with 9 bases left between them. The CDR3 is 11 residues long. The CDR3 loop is CASTFSRELFF. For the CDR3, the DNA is TGTGCCAGCACCTTCTCCAGGGAGCTGTTTTTT.

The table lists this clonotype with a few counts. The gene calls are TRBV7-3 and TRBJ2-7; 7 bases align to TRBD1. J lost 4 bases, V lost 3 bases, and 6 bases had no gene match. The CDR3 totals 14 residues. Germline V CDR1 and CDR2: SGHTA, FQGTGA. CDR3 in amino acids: CASSLTGMGYEQYF. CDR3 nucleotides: TGTGCCAGCAGCTTGACAGGGATGGGATACGAGCAGTACTTC.

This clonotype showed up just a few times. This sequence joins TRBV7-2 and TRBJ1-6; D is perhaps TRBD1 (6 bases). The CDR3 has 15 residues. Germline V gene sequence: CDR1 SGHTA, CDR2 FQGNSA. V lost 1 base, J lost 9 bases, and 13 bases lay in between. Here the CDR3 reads CASSLVWGATSPLHF. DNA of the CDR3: TGTGCCAGCAGCTTAGTATGGGGGGCGACTTCACCCCTCCACTTT.

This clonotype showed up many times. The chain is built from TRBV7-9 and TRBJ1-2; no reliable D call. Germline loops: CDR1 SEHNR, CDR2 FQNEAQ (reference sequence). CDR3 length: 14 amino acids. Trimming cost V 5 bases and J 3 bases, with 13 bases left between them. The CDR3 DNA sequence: TGTGCCAGCAGCCGGGATCGGGATTACTATGGCTACACCTTC. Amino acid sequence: CASSRDRDYYGYTF.

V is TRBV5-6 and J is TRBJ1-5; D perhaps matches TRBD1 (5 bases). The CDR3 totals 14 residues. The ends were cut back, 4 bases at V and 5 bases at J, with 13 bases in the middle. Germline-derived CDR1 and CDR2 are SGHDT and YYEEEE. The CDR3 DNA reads TGTGCCAGCAGCCGGGAAGGGGAAGATCAGCCCCAGCATTTT. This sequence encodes CASSREGEDQPQHF.

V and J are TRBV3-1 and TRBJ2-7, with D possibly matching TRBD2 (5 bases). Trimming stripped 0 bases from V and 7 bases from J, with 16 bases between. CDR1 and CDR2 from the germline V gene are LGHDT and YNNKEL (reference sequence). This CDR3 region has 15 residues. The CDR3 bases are TGTGCCAGCAGCCAAGATTGGAGAGCGGCCCGGGAGCAGTACTTC. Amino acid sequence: CASSQDWRAAREQYF.